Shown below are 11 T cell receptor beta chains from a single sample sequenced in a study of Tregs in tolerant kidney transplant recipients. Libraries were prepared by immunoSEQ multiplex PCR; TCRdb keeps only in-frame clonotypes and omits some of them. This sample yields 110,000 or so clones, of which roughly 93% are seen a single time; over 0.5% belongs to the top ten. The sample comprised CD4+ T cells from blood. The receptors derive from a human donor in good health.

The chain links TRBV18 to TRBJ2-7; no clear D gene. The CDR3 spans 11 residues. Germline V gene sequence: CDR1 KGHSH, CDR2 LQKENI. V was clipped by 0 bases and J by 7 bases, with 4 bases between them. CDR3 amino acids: CASSPPGEQYF. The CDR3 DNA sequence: TGTGCCAGCTCACCACCAGGGGAGCAGTACTTC.

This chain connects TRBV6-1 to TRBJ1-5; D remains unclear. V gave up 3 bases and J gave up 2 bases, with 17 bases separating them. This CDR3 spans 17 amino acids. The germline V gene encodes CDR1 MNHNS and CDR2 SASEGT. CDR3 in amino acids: CASSDPGTFWGNQPQHF. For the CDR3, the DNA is TGTGCCAGCAGTGACCCCGGAACTTTCTGGGGCAATCAGCCCCAGCATTTT.

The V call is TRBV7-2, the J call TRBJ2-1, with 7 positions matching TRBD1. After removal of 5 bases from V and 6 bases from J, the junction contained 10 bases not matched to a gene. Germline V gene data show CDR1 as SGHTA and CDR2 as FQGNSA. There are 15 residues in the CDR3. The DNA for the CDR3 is TGTGCCAGCAGCCCAAGTAAGAACAGGGGCAATGAGCAGTTCTTC. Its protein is CASSPSKNRGNEQFF.

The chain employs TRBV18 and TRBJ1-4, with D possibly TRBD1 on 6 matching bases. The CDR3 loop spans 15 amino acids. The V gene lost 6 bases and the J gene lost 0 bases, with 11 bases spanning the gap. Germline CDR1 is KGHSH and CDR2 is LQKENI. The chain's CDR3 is CASSFRQATNEKLFF. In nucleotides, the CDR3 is TGTGCCAGCTCTTTTCGACAGGCAACTAATGAAAAACTGTTTTTT.

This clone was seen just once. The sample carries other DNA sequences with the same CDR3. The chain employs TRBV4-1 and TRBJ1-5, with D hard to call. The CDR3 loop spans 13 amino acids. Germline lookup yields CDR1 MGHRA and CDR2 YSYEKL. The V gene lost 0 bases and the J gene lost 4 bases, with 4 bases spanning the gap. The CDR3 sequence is CASSQDGNQPQHF. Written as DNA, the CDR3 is TGCGCCAGCAGCCAAGACGGAAATCAGCCCCAGCATTTT.

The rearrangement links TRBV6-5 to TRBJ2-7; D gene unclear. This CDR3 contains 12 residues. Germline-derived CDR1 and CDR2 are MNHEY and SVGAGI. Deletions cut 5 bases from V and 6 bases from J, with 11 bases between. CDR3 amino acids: CASSIPGPEQYF. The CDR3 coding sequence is TGTGCCAGCAGTATCCCCGGGCCCGAGCAGTACTTC.

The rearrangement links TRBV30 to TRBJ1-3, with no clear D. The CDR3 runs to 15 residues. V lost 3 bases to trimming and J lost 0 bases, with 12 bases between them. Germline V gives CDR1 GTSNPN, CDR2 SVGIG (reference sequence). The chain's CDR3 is CAWSTNSLSGNTIYF. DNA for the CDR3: TGTGCCTGGAGCACAAACAGTCTCTCTGGAAACACCATATATTTT.

The chain's CDR3 is CASSLSLVESLNEQFF. In DNA form, the CDR3 reads TGCGCCAGCAGCTTGTCTCTCGTGGAATCACTCAATGAGCAGTTCTTC. The chain has TRBV5-1 and TRBJ2-1; D is unclear. Germline V gene sequence: CDR1 SGHRS, CDR2 YFSETQ. The CDR3 is made up of 16 amino acids. V was trimmed by 1 base and J by 6 bases, leaving 17 bases between them.

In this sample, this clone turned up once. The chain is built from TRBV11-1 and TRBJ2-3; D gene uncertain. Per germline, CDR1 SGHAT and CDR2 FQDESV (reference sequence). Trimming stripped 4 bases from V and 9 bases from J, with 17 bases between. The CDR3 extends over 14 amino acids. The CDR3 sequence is CASSSNSDGPTQYF. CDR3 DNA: TGTGCCAGCAGCTCGAATAGTGATGGCCCCACGCAGTATTTT.

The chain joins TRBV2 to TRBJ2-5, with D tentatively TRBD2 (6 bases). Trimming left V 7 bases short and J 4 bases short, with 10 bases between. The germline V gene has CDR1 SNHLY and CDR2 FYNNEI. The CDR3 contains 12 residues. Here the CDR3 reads CASNSGGETQYF. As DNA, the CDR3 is TGTGCCAGCAATAGCGGTGGAGAGACCCAGTACTTC.

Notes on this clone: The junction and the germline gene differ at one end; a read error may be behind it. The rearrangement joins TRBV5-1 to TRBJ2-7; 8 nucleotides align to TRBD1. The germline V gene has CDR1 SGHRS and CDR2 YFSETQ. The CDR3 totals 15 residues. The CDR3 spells CASSLVQGASYERYF. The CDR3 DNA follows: TGCGCCAGCAGCTTGGTCCAGGGGGCCTCCTACGAGCGGTACTTC. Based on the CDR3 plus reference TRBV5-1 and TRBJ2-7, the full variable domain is KAGVTQTPRYLIKTRGQQVTLSCSPISGHRSVSWYQQTPGQGLQFLFEYFSETQRNKGNFPGRFSGRQFSNSRSEMNVSTLELGDSALYLCASSLVQGASYERYFGPGTRLTVT.